Included here is one T cell receptor beta chain sequence, with context. The specificity of this receptor is unknown. Base qualities are not recorded, but no much larger clone differs from it by a single base. The CDR3 sequence holds 15 residues, the cysteine and phenylalanine included. Of the read, only the CDR3 DNA is kept; its 45 bases are in frame from base 1. From a lookup of the germline V gene, CDR1 and CDR2 are SGDLS and YYNGEE. V gives up 1 base and J gives up 6 bases, and the segment between their germline ends measures 14 bases. The treatment or condition label here, explained by the study, means: some 20 received Ad26.COV2.S at low or high dose, single or two shots; about 5 received placebo; per-sample allocation not given. For vaccine and placebo recipients, repertoires were sequenced using samples collected on day 63 after the first injection. In Cohort 1b, about two dozen adults aged 18-55 years were enrolled at a single site in Boston, USA, between 29 July and 7 August 2020. As a vaccine, Ad26.COV2.S was a replication-incompetent adenovirus type 26 vector that expressed a prefusion-stabilized SARS-CoV-2 spike protein derived from the original Wuhan strain.

The immunoSEQ Assay was the method used to sequence TCRbeta CDR3 regions. After extraction, genomic DNA underwent amplification by bias-controlled multiplex PCR, followed by high-throughput sequencing. Concerning the study's data processing: To quantify the absolute abundance of every unique TCRbeta CDR3 region, sequences were collapsed and filtered. Usable DNA was measured by amplifying reference genes present in all nucleated cells, and TCRbeta template counts were normalized to that usable DNA to estimate T cell fraction. Repertoire TCRs were annotated as SARS-CoV-2-specific when V gene, CDR3 amino acid sequence and J gene were exactly matched to a known reactive TCR set. The reference SARS-CoV-2 TCR set came from MIRA and was filtered for enrichment in COVID-19-positive ImmuneCODE repertoires, removing public or cross-reactive TCRs. Drawing on the MIRA antigens, annotated TCRs were analysed further at the level of specific ORF or position within ORF. Breadth was defined as the number of annotated unique rearrangements divided by the total number of unique productive rearrangements, and depth was defined as the summed frequency of the annotated unique rearrangements. Two-sided Wilcoxon rank-sum tests were applied when comparing TCR breadth between groups. The immuneACCESS repertoire file appears here via TCRdb, limited to in-frame rearrangements. These files lack a portion of the clones; in checked studies, under half of the deficit traces to unresolved V genes, and the cause of the others is not known. V, J and clone size reflect that table, while D and trimming were determined from the DNA. In all, the sample holds about 320,000 clones, and around 81% of those were seen once. The ten largest clones capture 2% to 2.5% of the sample.

This specimen belongs to a study of Ad26.COV2.S vaccination and SARS-CoV-2 variants (dated by TCRdb to about 2021). About the full investigation: Vaccine-arm donors were drawn from COV1001, a multicentre, randomized, double-blind, placebo-controlled phase I-IIa trial of Ad26.COV2.S in healthy adults. Ad26.COV2.S was administered intramuscularly at 5 x 10^10 or 1 x 10^11 viral particles, either as a single shot or as two shots given 56 days apart. Sequencing of the TCRbeta repertoire served to evaluate the specificity and breadth of SARS-CoV-2-reactive T cell receptors following Ad26.COV2.S vaccination. A total of 32 samples were included in the TCR-sequenced set, comprising about 20 Ad26.COV2.S vaccine recipients, 5 placebo recipients and 8 SARS-CoV-2 convalescent individuals. Participants in the trial were split at random into five groups of five each, receiving low-dose or high-dose Ad26.COV2.S once or twice, or else placebo on both occasions. Investigators remained blinded to trial group allocation during experiments and outcome assessment. What the study reported, not specific to this receptor: The study was not powered to compare responses between vaccine doses or regimens. Higher spike-specific TCR breadth was observed in Ad26.COV2.S recipients than in placebo recipients (P = 0.0014). After vaccination, spike-specific CD8+ and CD4+ T cell responses were reported to show substantial breadth. Vaccine and placebo recipients had similar non-spike TCR breadth, a finding consistent with the vaccine containing only spike. According to the authors, total T cell responses may have been underestimated by the TCR breadth and depth analyses.

Recombination joined TRBV9 with TRBJ2-1; the D call could be TRBD1 or TRBD2, with each sharing 6 bases. The TCR comes from a person between 18 and 59 years old who received the Ad26.COV2.S COVID-19 vaccine or a placebo. Here the sequenced sample was peripheral blood, taken in a trial of Ad26.COV2.S vaccine versus placebo. The CDR3 region has the sequence CASSVTSLGANEQFF. The nucleotides read TGTGCCAGCAGCGTAACTAGCCTGGGGGCCAATGAGCAGTTCTTC.